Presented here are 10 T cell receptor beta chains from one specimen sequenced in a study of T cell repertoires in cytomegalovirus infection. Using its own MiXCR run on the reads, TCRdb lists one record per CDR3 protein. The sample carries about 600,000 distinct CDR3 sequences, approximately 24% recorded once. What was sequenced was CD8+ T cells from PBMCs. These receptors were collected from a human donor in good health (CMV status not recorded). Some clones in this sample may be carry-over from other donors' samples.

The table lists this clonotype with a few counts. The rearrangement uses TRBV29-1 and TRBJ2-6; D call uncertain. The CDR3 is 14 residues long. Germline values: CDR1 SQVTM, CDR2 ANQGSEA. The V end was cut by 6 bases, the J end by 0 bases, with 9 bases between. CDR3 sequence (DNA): TGCAGCGTGGGTGGGGACTCTGGGGCCAACGTCCTGACTTTC. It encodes CSVGGDSGANVLTF.

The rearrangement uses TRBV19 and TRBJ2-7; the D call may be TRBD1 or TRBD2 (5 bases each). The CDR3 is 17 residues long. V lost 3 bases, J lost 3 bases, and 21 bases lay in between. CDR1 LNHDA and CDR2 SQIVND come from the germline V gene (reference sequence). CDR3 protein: CASSIPSFGTLFYEQYF. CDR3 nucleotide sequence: TGTGCCAGTAGTATCCCTTCTTTTGGGACGCTTTTCTACGAGCAGTACTTC.

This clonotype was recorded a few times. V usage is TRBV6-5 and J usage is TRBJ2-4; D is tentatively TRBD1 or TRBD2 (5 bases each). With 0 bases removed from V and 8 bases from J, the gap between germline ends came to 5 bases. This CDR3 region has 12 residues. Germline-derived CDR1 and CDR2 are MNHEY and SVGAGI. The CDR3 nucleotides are TGTGCCAGCAGTTACTCGGGGGACATTCAGTACTTC. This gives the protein CASSYSGDIQYF.

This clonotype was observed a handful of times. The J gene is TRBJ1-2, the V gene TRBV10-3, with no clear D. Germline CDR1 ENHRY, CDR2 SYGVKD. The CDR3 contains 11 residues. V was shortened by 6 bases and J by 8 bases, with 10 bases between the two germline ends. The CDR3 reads CAIRKSEGYTF. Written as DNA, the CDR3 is TGTGCCATCAGAAAGTCCGAGGGCTACACCTTC.

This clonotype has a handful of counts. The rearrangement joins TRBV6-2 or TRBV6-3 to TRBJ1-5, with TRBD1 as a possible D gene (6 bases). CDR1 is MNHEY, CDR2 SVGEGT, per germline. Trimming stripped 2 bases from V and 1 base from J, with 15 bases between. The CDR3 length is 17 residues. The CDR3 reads CASSYRWKDSSNQPQHF. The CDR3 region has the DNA TGTGCCAGCAGTTACCGGTGGAAGGACAGCAGCAATCAGCCCCAGCATTTT.

CDR3 nucleotides: TGTGCCAGCAGCCCCGGGGTTAGCGGGGGCAATGAGCAGTACTTC. As protein: CASSPGVSGGNEQYF. This rearrangement joins TRBV4-2 to TRBJ2-7; 9 nucleotides agree with TRBD2. Trimming cost V 4 bases and J 7 bases; bases outside gene matches: 11. The CDR3 has 15 residues. The germline V gene encodes CDR1 LGHNA and CDR2 YNFKEQ.

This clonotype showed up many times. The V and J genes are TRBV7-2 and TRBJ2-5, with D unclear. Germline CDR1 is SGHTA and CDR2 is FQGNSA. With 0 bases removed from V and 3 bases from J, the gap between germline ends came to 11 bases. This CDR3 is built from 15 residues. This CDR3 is CASSLAMNFKETQYF. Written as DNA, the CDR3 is TGTGCCAGCAGCTTAGCTATGAACTTTAAAGAGACCCAGTACTTC. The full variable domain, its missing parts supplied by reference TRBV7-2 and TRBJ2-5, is GAGVSQSPSNKVTEKGKDVELRCDPISGHTALYWYRQSLGQGLEFLIYFQGNSAPDKSGLPSDRFSAERTGGSVSTLTIQRTQQEDSAVYLCASSLAMNFKETQYFGPGTRLLVL.

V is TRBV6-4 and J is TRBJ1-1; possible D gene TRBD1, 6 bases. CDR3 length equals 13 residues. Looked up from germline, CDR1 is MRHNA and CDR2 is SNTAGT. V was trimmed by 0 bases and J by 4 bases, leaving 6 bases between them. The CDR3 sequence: CASSDSGGTEAFF. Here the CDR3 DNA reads TGTGCCAGCAGTGACTCAGGGGGCACTGAAGCTTTCTTT.

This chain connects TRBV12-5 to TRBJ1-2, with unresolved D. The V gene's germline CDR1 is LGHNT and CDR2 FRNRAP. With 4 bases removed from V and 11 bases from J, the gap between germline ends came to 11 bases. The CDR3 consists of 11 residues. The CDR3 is CASGSKHLYTF. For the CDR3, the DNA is TGTGCTAGTGGTTCGAAACACTTGTACACCTTC.

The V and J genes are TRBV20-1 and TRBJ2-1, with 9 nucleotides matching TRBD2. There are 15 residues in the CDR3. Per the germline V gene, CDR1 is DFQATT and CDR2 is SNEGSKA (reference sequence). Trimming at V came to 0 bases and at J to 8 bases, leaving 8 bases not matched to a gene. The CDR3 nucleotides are TGCAGTGCTAGAGATACGGTAGCGGGGGAGGATGAGCAGTTCTTC. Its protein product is CSARDTVAGEDEQFF.